This record covers a single T cell receptor beta chain. The data belong to a study of blood T cell repertoires in COVID-19. TCRdb keeps only in-frame clones here, not all; method: immunoSEQ multiplex PCR. The sample carries about 180,000 clones, roughly 80% recorded once. From germline, CDR1 is MDHEN and CDR2 SYDVKM. The CDR3 has 12 amino acids. V was clipped by 6 bases and J by 7 bases, with 10 bases between them. Sequences were obtained from PBMCs or T cells enriched from blood (not recorded which). This TCR derives from a woman in her forties or fifties who had recovered from COVID-19. The V call is TRBV28, the J call TRBJ1-5, with D hard to call. The CDR3 sequence is CASREGRQPQHF. As DNA, the CDR3 is TGTGCCAGCAGGGAAGGGAGGCAGCCCCAGCATTTT.